This T cell receptor (beta chain) came from a study of identical twins. Notes on the study in general: The study found that models underestimated out-of-frame TCR alpha sharing in monozygotic twins. Excess low generation probability was seen in twin-shared out-of-frame alpha sequences.

Everyone who gave samples was a healthy Caucasian. The germline V gene has CDR1 SGHAT and CDR2 FQNNGV. The CDR3 extends over 16 amino acids. V was shortened by 2 bases and J by 5 bases, with 18 bases between the two germline ends. In regard to this clonotype: Antigen unknown.

Unique molecular identifiers were present on the cDNA, and a universal primer site came from template switching. TCRdb independently ran MiXCR on the 5' RACE reads; one entry per CDR3 protein. The table includes about 480,000 distinct CDR3 sequences, approximately 15% detected once. Another study also made use of these data, one on yellow fever vaccine responses in identical twins.

The chain is built from TRBV11-2 and TRBJ2-5; either TRBD1 or TRBD2 may supply D (5 bases each). The sample consisted of CD4+ T cells sorted from blood. The origin of this receptor is a woman aged 18 to 35 in good health. The CDR3 loop reads CASSLLEGQSWETQYF. DNA of the CDR3: TGTGCCAGCAGCTTACTTGAGGGGCAATCATGGGAGACCCAGTACTTC.